This T cell receptor beta chain was documented in a study of T cell repertoires in cytomegalovirus infection (dated by TCRdb to the late 2010s). Broadly, across the study: Donor HLA type was relevant to the analysis, because carriage of CMV infection together with the matching HLA type was indicated by public TCR beta signatures.

The germline V and J ends show losses of 5 bases and 1 base respectively, and no gene match explains 5 bases of the junction. Measured from the cysteine to the phenylalanine, the CDR3 is 15 residues long. Here the CDR3 DNA is all that survives: 45 bases in frame from base 1. From the germline V gene (reference sequence), CDR1 is SEHNR and CDR2 is FQNEAQ. The investigation overall reported the following: Cumulative frequency of public TCR beta family members discriminated carriers of CMV infection plus the relevant HLA type in this cohort and an independent 352-donor cohort. In the ex vivo response, HLA-C-restricted CMV-specific TCR beta clonotypes were dominant, and in two of eight donors the single most frequent clonotype came from this HLA-C-restricted group.

Remarks on this clonotype: Its binding antigen is unknown. No base quality values were provided; no much bigger clone lies one nucleotide off.

The run used an Illumina HiSeq 1500. TCRdb redid the processing of the public reads, applying fastp at Q25 and MiXCR, and retained in-frame beta chains. Every CDR3 protein is listed once, alongside the most common genes and DNA of its rows. Recorded for this sample are more than 500,000 distinct CDR3 sequences; about 15% of them occurred a single time. Clones ranked in the top ten supply more than 20% of the sample. The clonotype was recovered from a human donor in good health (CMV status not recorded). Some clones in this sample may be carry-over from other donors' samples. Sequenced sample: CD8+ T cells from PBMCs. Recombination connected TRBV7-9 to TRBJ1-1, with 9 bases aligning to TRBD1. The CDR3 has the sequence CASSHPTGGNTEAFF. The bases read TGTGCCAGCAGCCACCCGACAGGGGGGAACACTGAAGCTTTCTTT. With all but the CDR3 taken from the reference TRBV7-9 and TRBJ1-1 genes, the full variable domain is: DTGVSQNPRHKITKRGQNVTFRCDPISEHNRLYWYRQTLGQGPEFLTYFQNEAQLEKSRLLSDRFSAERPKGSFSTLEIQRTEQGDSAMYLCASSHPTGGNTEAFFGQGTRLTVV.